This T cell receptor (beta chain) was identified in a study of CD8 T cells in ankylosing spondylitis. By quantitative 5'-RACE with molecular barcodes, the TCR beta libraries were made. TCRdb recomputed calls from the 5' RACE reads with MiXCR, one row per CDR3 protein. The table has some 240,000 distinct CDR3 sequences, 6% to 8% seen once. Study-wide findings and caveats: A number of the motif variants had already been described in reactive arthritis synovial fluid and blood. Eight highly homologous variants formed a TCR beta motif that appeared characteristic of ankylosing spondylitis blood. Matched ankylosing spondylitis synovial fluid reportedly showed significant enrichment of disease-linked clones.

Trimming left V 7 bases short and J 5 bases short, with 27 bases between. CDR1 and CDR2 (germline): MDHEN, SYDVKM. The CDR3 is 18 residues long. This clonotype turned up a few times. The antigen is not known. This clonotype was obtained from a male donor with ankylosing spondylitis. The sequencing sample was made of blood, either unsorted or a sorted T cell fraction (not recorded which). This chain joins TRBV28 and TRBJ2-1; D ambiguous. CDR3 bases: TGTGCCAGCACCACTATTCCCGCTGCCCGTTCTATCAACAATGAGCAGTTCTTC. As protein: CASTTIPAARSINNEQFF.